A selection of T cell receptor beta chains follows, all from one sample in a study of blood T cell repertoires in COVID-19. Only in-frame clones appear in the TCRdb table, and some are missing; sequencing was by immunoSEQ multiplex PCR. The sample yields 300,000 to 500,000 clones, roughly 88% seen once. What was sequenced was PBMCs or T cells enriched from blood (not recorded which). The receptors come from a woman aged 40-49 years with acute COVID-19. The CDR3 runs from the conserved cysteine through the conserved F or W. The D gene is left open where the match is weak. Size tells how often a clone was seen (once, few, many) or the class of an expanded clone, and some rows leave it out.

CDR3nt: TGTGCCAGCAGCTTAGTCGTAGGTAGCGGATACGAGCAGTACTTC; CDR3aa: CASSLVVGSGYEQYF; d_gene: .; abundance: .; j_gene: TRBJ2-7; v_gene: TRBV7-2
CDR3nt: TGTGCCAGCAGCTTAGAGACATACCGCGAGCAGTACTTC; CDR3aa: CASSLETYREQYF; d_gene: .; abundance: .; j_gene: TRBJ2-7; v_gene: TRBV7-8
CDR3nt: TGTGCCAGCCAACAGGAGACTGAAGCTTTCTTT; CDR3aa: CASQQETEAFF; d_gene: .; abundance: .; j_gene: TRBJ1-1; v_gene: TRBV18
CDR3nt: TGTGCCAGCAGTGAAGGGGGCAACTATGGCTACACCTTC; CDR3aa: CASSEGGNYGYTF; d_gene: .; abundance: .; j_gene: TRBJ1-2; v_gene: TRBV2
CDR3nt: TGTGCCATTAGCGAAAACACAGATACGCAGTATTTT; CDR3aa: CAISENTDTQYF; d_gene: .; abundance: .; j_gene: TRBJ2-3; v_gene: TRBV10-3
CDR3nt: TGTGCCAGCAACGAGCGAACAGGGGTCCATCAGCCCCAGCATTTT; CDR3aa: CASNERTGVHQPQHF; d_gene: TRBD1; abundance: few; j_gene: TRBJ1-5; v_gene: TRBV5-5
CDR3nt: TGTGCCAGTAGCCTACAGGGTCCTGGCTCTGGGGCCAACGTCCTGACTTTC; CDR3aa: CASSLQGPGSGANVLTF; d_gene: .; abundance: .; j_gene: TRBJ2-6; v_gene: TRBV19
CDR3nt: TGTGCCAGCAGCTTGGTGGGCGCCACAGATACGCAGTATTTT; CDR3aa: CASSLVGATDTQYF; d_gene: .; abundance: .; j_gene: TRBJ2-3; v_gene: TRBV5-4
CDR3nt: TGTGCCAGCACGTCTAGCGGGGGGAGAAATACGCAGTATTTT; CDR3aa: CASTSSGGRNTQYF; d_gene: TRBD2; abundance: .; j_gene: TRBJ2-3; v_gene: TRBV6-5
CDR3nt: TGTGCCAGCAGTTACTCTCGGGACACTGAAGCTTTCTTT; CDR3aa: CASSYSRDTEAFF; d_gene: .; abundance: few; j_gene: TRBJ1-1; v_gene: TRBV6-5
CDR3nt: TGTGCCAGCAGCCGTGGCGGGGGGGCGGCGTTCTTC; CDR3aa: CASSRGGGAAFF; d_gene: TRBD2; abundance: .; j_gene: TRBJ2-1; v_gene: TRBV3-1/TRBV3-2
CDR3nt: TGCGCCAGCAGCCAAGGGCAAGCGACTATCTATGGCTACACCTTC; CDR3aa: CASSQGQATIYGYTF; d_gene: .; abundance: .; j_gene: TRBJ1-2; v_gene: TRBV4-1
CDR3nt: TGCAGTGCGAGTGCCACTAGCGGGGGGCCTAAAGAGACCCAGTACTTC; CDR3aa: CSASATSGGPKETQYF; d_gene: TRBD2; abundance: .; j_gene: TRBJ2-5; v_gene: TRBV20-1
CDR3nt: TGCGCCAGCACAGATCAGCCCCAGCATTTT; CDR3aa: CASTDQPQHF; d_gene: .; abundance: .; j_gene: TRBJ1-5; v_gene: TRBV10-1
CDR3nt: TGTGCCAGCAGCTCCCGAAACAGGGATCACTATGGCTACACCTTC; CDR3aa: CASSSRNRDHYGYTF; d_gene: .; abundance: .; j_gene: TRBJ1-2; v_gene: TRBV5-6
CDR3nt: TGTGCCAGCTCCGGTTCCCACTTTACAGATACGCAGTATTTT; CDR3aa: CASSGSHFTDTQYF; d_gene: .; abundance: .; j_gene: TRBJ2-3; v_gene: TRBV18
CDR3nt: TGTGCCAGCAGCCTAGGGACTACCACGTTCGGCGAGCAGTACTTC; CDR3aa: CASSLGTTTFGEQYF; d_gene: TRBD2; abundance: .; j_gene: TRBJ2-7; v_gene: TRBV13
CDR3nt: TGTGCCAGCAGTCCCCGGGTGGGGGAGCTGTTTTTT; CDR3aa: CASSPRVGELFF; d_gene: .; abundance: .; j_gene: TRBJ2-2; v_gene: TRBV27
CDR3nt: TGCAGCTCAAGGACAGGGGGCAATGAGCAGTTCTTC; CDR3aa: CSSRTGGNEQFF; d_gene: TRBD1; abundance: .; j_gene: TRBJ2-1; v_gene: TRBV29-1